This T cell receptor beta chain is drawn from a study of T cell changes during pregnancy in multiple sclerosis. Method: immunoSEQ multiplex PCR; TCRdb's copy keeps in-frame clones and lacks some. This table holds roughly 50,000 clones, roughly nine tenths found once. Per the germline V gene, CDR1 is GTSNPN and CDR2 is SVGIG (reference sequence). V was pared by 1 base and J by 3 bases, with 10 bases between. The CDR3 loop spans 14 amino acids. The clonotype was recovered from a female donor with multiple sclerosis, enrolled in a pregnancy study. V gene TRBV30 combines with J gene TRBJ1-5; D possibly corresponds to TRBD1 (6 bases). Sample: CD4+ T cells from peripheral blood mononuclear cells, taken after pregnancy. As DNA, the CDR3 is TGTGCCTGGAGTGGGACAGCCCTCAATCAGCCCCAGCATTTT. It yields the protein CAWSGTALNQPQHF.